These T cell receptor beta chains were read from a single sample in a study of blood T cell repertoires in COVID-19. Libraries were prepared by immunoSEQ multiplex PCR; TCRdb keeps only in-frame clonotypes and omits some of them. The sample has 150,000 to 200,000 clones, roughly nine tenths seen once; the top ten hold roughly a sixth. The specimen sequenced was peripheral blood. All receptors come from a man in his sixties with active or convalescent COVID-19. Both conserved end residues are part of each CDR3. The D gene is left open where the match is weak. Where a row states a size, it is once, few, many or the class of an expanded clone; other rows omit it.

size	D	V	J	CDR3	DNA
.	.	TRBV5-4	TRBJ2-6	CASSLFGQTSGANVLTF	TGTGCCAGCAGTCTCTTCGGACAGACCTCTGGGGCCAACGTCCTGACTTTC
.	.	TRBV6-5	TRBJ2-6	CASSYGTSRGANVLTF	TGTGCCAGCAGTTACGGGACTTCCCGGGGGGCCAACGTCCTGACTTTC
.	TRBD1	TRBV27	TRBJ1-2	CASSFNTRDRQIYGYTF	TGTGCCAGCAGTTTTAACACCCGGGACAGACAGATCTATGGCTACACCTTC
.	.	TRBV15	TRBJ2-3	CATSRVRVSTDTQYF	TGTGCCACCAGCAGAGTGAGAGTCAGCACAGATACGCAGTATTTT
.	TRBD1	TRBV18	TRBJ1-1	CASSRSGGAGSPTEAFF	TGTGCCAGCTCACGCTCAGGGGGCGCCGGTTCTCCCACTGAAGCTTTCTTT
.	TRBD2	TRBV4-1	TRBJ2-2	CASSFRTSGLNTGELFF	TGCGCCAGCAGCTTTCGGACTAGCGGATTGAACACCGGGGAGCTGTTTTTT
.	TRBD2	TRBV5-4	TRBJ2-7	CASSLGLAGFFYEQYF	TGTGCCAGCAGCTTGGGACTAGCGGGATTTTTCTACGAGCAGTACTTC
.	TRBD2	TRBV5-1	TRBJ2-7	CASSLSAGDSYEQYF	TGCGCCAGCAGCTTGTCTGCGGGGGACTCCTACGAGCAGTACTTC
.	.	TRBV3-1/TRBV3-2	TRBJ2-7	CASSQGKGGPSSYEQYF	TGTGCCAGCAGCCAAGGGAAGGGGGGGCCGTCCTCCTACGAGCAGTACTTC
.	.	TRBV5-4	TRBJ2-3	CASSFTYESTDTQYF	TGTGCCAGCAGCTTCACCTATGAAAGCACAGATACGCAGTATTTT
.	TRBD1	TRBV7-2	TRBJ1-1	CASSLEQGFTEAFF	TGTGCCAGCAGCTTAGAACAGGGGTTTACTGAAGCTTTCTTT
.	.	TRBV23-1	TRBJ2-5	CASSQIGQGLQETQYF	TGCGCCAGCAGTCAGATTGGCCAGGGACTTCAAGAGACCCAGTACTTC
.	TRBD1	TRBV6-5	TRBJ1-1	CASTRDSMNTEAFF	TGTGCCAGCACCCGGGACAGCATGAACACTGAAGCTTTCTTT
.	TRBD1	TRBV5-4	TRBJ2-5	CASSLRTGEETQYF	TGTGCCAGCAGTCTTAGGACAGGGGAAGAGACCCAGTACTTC
.	TRBD1	TRBV25-1	TRBJ1-4	CASGMAGTANEKLFF	TGTGCCAGCGGTATGGCAGGGACAGCTAATGAAAAACTGTTTTTT
once	.	TRBV5-4	TRBJ1-2	CASSPSSLSGPDEYGYTF	TGTGCCAGCAGCCCAAGCAGCTTGAGCGGTCCAGACGAGTATGGCTACACCTTC
.	TRBD1	TRBV6-5	TRBJ2-5	CASSGQGSQETQYF	TGTGCCAGCAGCGGACAGGGGTCACAAGAGACCCAGTACTTC
.	.	TRBV6-5	TRBJ1-6	CASSLQGGDNSPLHF	TGTGCCAGCAGTCTGCAGGGAGGCGATAATTCACCCCTCCACTTT
few	.	TRBV7-9	TRBJ2-7	CASSLSEYYAQYF	TGTGCCAGCAGCTTATCCGAGTACTACGCGCAGTACTTC
once	.	TRBV20-1	TRBJ2-5	CSARRQETQYF	TGCAGTGCTAGACGGCAAGAGACCCAGTACTTC
.	.	TRBV7-2	TRBJ2-5	CASSLDYGEETQYF	TGTGCCAGCAGCTTAGATTATGGGGAGGAGACCCAGTACTTC
.	.	TRBV11-2	TRBJ2-2	CASSRQRLDTGELFF	TGTGCCAGCAGCCGACAGCGCCTCGACACCGGGGAGCTGTTTTTT
.	TRBD1	TRBV7-9	TRBJ1-2	CASSPPGQGSYGYTF	TGTGCCAGCAGCCCCCCGGGACAGGGATCCTATGGCTACACCTTC
.	.	TRBV7-9	TRBJ1-5	CASSLGQGLNQPQHF	TGTGCCAGCAGCTTGGGGCAGGGGCTCAATCAGCCCCAGCATTTT
once	TRBD1	TRBV3-1/TRBV3-2	TRBJ1-2	CASSQGTGTLSYGYTF	TGTGCCAGCAGCCAAGGGACAGGGACCTTGAGCTATGGCTACACCTTC